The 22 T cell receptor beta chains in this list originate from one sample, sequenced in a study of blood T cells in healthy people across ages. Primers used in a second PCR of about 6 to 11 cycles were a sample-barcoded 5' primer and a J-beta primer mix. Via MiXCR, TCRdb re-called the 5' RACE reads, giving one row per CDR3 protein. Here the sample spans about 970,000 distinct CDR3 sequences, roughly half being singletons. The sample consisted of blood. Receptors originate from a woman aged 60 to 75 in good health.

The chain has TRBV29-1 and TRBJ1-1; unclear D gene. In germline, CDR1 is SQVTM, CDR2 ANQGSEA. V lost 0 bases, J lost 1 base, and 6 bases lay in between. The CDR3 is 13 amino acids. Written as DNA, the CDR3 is TGCAGCGTTGAAGATAAAGGGAACACTGAAGCTTTCTTT. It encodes CSVEDKGNTEAFF.

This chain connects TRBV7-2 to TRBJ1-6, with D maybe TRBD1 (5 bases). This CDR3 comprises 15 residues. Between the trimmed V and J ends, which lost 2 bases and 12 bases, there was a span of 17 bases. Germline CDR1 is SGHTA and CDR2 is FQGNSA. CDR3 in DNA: TGTGCCAGCAGCTTAACGGTCGGGGGTTTGCAACCCCTCCACTTT. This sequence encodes CASSLTVGGLQPLHF.

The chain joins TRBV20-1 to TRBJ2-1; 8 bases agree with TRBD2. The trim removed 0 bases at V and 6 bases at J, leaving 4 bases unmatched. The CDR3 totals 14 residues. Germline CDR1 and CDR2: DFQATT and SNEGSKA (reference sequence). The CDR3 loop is CSARDVLAGNEQFF. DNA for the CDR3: TGCAGTGCTAGAGATGTTCTAGCGGGCAATGAGCAGTTCTTC.

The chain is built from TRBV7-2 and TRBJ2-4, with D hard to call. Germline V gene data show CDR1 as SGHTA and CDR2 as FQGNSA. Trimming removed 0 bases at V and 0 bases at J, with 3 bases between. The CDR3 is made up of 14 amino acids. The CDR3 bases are TGTGCCAGCAGCTTAGCGCCAGCCAAAAACATTCAGTACTTC. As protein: CASSLAPAKNIQYF.

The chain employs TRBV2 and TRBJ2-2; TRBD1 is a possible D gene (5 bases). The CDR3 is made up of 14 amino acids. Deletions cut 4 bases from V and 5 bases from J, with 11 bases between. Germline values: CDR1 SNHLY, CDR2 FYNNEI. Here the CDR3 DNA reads TGTGCCAGCAGTGGGGTCAGGGCAACCGGGGAGCTGTTTTTT. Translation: CASSGVRATGELFF.

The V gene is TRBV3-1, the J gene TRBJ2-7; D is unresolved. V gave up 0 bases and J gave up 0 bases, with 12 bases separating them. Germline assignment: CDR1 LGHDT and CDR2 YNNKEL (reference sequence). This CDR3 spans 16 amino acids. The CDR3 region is CASSQDLGESSYEQYF. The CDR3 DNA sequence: TGTGCCAGCAGCCAAGATCTGGGCGAAAGCTCCTACGAGCAGTACTTC.

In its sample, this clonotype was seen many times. In nucleotides, the CDR3 is TGTGCCAGCAGCCCCACAGGGGCCACAGATACGCAGTATTTT. Its translation is CASSPTGATDTQYF. The chain carries TRBV18 and TRBJ2-3; 7 bases are shared with TRBD1. There are 14 residues in the CDR3. With 8 bases clipped from V and 2 bases from J, the junction kept 7 bases outside the gene matches. Germline CDR1 KGHSH, CDR2 LQKENI.

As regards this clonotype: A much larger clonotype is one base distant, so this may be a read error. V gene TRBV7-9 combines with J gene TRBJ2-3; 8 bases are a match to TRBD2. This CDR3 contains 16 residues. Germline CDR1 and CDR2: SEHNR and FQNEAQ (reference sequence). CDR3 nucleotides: TGTGCCAGCCTCCCCGGGCTAGCGGGCGTCACAGGTACGCAGTATTTT. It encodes CASLPGLAGVTGTQYF.

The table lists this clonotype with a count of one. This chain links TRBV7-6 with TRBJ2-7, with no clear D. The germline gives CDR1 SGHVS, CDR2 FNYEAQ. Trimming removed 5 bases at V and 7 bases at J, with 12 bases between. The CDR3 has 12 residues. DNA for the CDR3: TGTGCCAGCAGCGAGCACTTCAGGGAGCAGTACTTC. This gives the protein CASSEHFREQYF.

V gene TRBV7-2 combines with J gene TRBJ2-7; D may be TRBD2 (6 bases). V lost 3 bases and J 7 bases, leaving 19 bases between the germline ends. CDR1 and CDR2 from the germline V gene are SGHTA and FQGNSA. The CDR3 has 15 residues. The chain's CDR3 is CTSSFSGPGRGEQYF. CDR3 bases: TGTACCAGCAGCTTCAGCGGGCCTGGGCGTGGGGAGCAGTACTTC.

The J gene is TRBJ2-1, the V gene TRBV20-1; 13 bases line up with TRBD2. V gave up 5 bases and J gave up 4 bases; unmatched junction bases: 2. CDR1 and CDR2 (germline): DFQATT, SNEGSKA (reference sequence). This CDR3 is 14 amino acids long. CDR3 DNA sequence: TGCAGTGCTGTGACTAGCGGGGGGTACAATGAGCAGTTCTTC. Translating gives CSAVTSGGYNEQFF.

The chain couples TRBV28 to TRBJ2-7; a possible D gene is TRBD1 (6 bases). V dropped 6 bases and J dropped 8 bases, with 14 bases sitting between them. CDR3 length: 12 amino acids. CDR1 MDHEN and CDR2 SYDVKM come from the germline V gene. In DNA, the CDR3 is TGTGCCAGCAGCGAAGAGGGGGAAAAGCAGTACTTC. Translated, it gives CASSEEGEKQYF.

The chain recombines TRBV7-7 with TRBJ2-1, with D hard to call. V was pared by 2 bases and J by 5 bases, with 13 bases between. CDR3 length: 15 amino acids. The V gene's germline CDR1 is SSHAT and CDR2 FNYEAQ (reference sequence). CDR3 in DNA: TGTGCCAGCAGCTTATACCAAACACCCGACAATGAGCAGTTCTTC. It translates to CASSLYQTPDNEQFF.

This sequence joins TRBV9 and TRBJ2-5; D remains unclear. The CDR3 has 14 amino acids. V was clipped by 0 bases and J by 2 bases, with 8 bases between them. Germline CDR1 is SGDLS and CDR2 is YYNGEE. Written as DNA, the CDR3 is TGTGCCAGCAGCGTAGACACAGAACAAGAGACCCAGTACTTC. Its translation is CASSVDTEQETQYF.

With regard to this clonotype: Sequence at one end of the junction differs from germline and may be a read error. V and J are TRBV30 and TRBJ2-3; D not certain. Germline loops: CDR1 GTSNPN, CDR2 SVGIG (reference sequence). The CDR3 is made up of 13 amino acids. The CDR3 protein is CARSNIQVDTQYF. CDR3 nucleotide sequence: TGTGCCCGGAGTAACATACAAGTAGATACGCAGTATTTT.

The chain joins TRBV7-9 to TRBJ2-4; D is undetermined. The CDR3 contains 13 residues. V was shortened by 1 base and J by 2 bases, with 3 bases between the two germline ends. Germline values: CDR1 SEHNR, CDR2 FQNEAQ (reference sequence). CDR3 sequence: CASSLVSKNIQYF. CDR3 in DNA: TGTGCCAGCAGCTTAGTGTCCAAAAACATTCAGTACTTC.

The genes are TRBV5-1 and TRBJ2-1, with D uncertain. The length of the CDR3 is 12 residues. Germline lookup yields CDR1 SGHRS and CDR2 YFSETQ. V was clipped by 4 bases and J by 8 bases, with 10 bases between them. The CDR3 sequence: CASSTPGDEQFF. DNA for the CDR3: TGCGCCAGCAGCACCCCGGGCGATGAGCAGTTCTTC.

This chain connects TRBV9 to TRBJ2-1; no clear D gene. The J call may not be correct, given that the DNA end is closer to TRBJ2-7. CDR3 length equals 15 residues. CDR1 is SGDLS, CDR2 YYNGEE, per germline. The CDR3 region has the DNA TGTGCCAGCAGCCCCCCTGTGAGCTCCTACAATGAGCAGTACTTC. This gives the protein CASSPPVSSYNEQYF.

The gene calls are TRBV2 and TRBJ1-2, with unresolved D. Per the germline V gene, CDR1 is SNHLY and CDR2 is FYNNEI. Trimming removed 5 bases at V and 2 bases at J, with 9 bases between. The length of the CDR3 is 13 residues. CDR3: CASSYPGNYGYTF. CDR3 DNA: TGTGCCAGCAGTTACCCAGGAAACTATGGCTACACCTTC.

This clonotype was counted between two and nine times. The DNA for the CDR3 is TGTGCCAGCAGCTTAGCCCCGGGACTAGCGGGCACAGATACGCAGTATTTT. Its translation is CASSLAPGLAGTDTQYF. V gene TRBV7-2 combines with J gene TRBJ2-3, with 11 bases aligning to TRBD2. The CDR3 loop spans 17 amino acids. Trimming took 0 bases from V and 1 from J; bases not matched to a gene: 3. CDR1 and CDR2 (germline): SGHTA, FQGNSA.

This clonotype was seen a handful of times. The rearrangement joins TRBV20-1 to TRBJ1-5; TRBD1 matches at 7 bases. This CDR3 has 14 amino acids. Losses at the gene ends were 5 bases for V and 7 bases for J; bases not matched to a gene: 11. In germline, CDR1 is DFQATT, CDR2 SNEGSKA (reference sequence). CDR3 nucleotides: TGCAGTGCTCCTTCCCGGGACAGTGGGCAGCCCCAGCATTTT. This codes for CSAPSRDSGQPQHF.

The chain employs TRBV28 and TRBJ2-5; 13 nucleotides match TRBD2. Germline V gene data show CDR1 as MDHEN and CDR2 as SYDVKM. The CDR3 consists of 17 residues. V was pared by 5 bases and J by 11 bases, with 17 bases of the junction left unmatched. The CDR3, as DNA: TGTGCCAGCAGTAACATACCCGGGACTAGCGGGAAAAATGAGCAGTACTTC. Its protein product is CASSNIPGTSGKNEQYF.